This T cell receptor beta chain appears in the sequencing data of a study of T cells after yellow fever vaccination. Notes on the study in general: Clonotypes shared by both compartments, CD4 and CD8, made up a small share. Boosting was followed by the reappearance of most primary-vaccination clones (roughly 95% CD4, around 86% CD8).

The CDR3 is 14 amino acids. CDR1 MNHEY and CDR2 SMNVEV come from the germline V gene (reference sequence). Trimming left V 4 bases short and J 6 bases short, with 13 bases between. A note on this clonotype: What it binds is not known.

MiXCR was run by TCRdb on the 5' RACE reads, yielding one entry per CDR3 protein. Here the sample spans about 550,000 distinct CDR3 sequences, less than 20% being singletons. The TCR was taken from a man aged 30 to 39 who received the YFV17D yellow fever vaccine. Sequencing used PBMCs, obtained 15 days after the yellow fever booster vaccination. This sequence joins TRBV27 and TRBJ2-1; D gene ambiguous. The CDR3 is CASSSRTDSNEQFF. For the CDR3, the DNA is TGTGCCAGCAGTTCCCGCACTGATAGCAATGAGCAGTTCTTC.